Below are 18 T cell receptor beta chains sequenced from a single sample in a study of blood T cell repertoires in COVID-19. Profiling relied on immunoSEQ multiplex PCR, and the TCRdb table lists in-frame clones only, not all of them. Here the sample spans over 75,000 clones, roughly nine tenths being singletons. Sequenced material: peripheral blood. The receptors stem from an elderly woman with active COVID-19.

The gene calls are TRBV27 and TRBJ1-4, with D tentatively TRBD1 (6 bases). Trimming removed 5 bases from V and 5 bases from J, with 15 bases in between. The CDR3 has 15 amino acids. From germline, CDR1 is MNHEY and CDR2 SMNVEV (reference sequence). CDR3 residues: CASSPLGQINEKLFF. The CDR3 DNA reads as TGTGCCAGCAGTCCCCTCGGACAGATAAATGAAAAACTGTTTTTT.

The chain combines TRBV21-1 with TRBJ1-3. TRBV21-1 is an annotated pseudogene. This CDR3 comprises 15 residues. CDR3 in DNA: TGTGCCAGCAGCCCCCAAGGGGGGGCTGGAAACACCATATATTTT. As protein: CASSPQGGAGNTIYF.

The rearrangement uses TRBV10-2 and TRBJ2-2; 15 bases map to TRBD2. The CDR3 is made up of 16 amino acids. Germline V gene sequence: CDR1 WSHSY, CDR2 SAAADI. The junction had 3 bases not matched to a gene; V was cut back by 4 bases and J by 6 bases. Written as DNA, the CDR3 is TGCGCCAGCAGTGTAGGACTAGCGGGAGGGCCCGGGGAGCTGTTTTTT. It specifies CASSVGLAGGPGELFF.

The J gene is TRBJ2-7, the V gene TRBV6-6; D ambiguous. Germline CDR1 and CDR2: MNHNY and SVGAGI (reference sequence). The CDR3 sequence is 13 residues long. V lost 7 bases and J lost 4, with 14 bases in between. CDR3 DNA: TGTGCCAGCACCTTTGGGCGCTCGTACGAGCAGTACTTC. Amino acids: CASTFGRSYEQYF.

The V call is TRBV3-1 (or the pseudogene TRBV3-2), the J call TRBJ1-6; no reliable D call. CDR1 and CDR2 (germline): LGHDT, YNNKEL (reference sequence). V lost 1 base, J lost 8 bases, and 12 bases lay in between. The CDR3 is made up of 15 amino acids. The CDR3 here is CASSQVTQRDSPLHF. The CDR3 nucleotides are TGTGCCAGCAGCCAAGTAACACAGAGGGATTCACCCCTCCACTTT.

The chain joins TRBV6-6 to TRBJ2-7, with D possibly matching TRBD2 (5 bases). V was cut by 6 bases and J by 1 base, with 10 bases left in between. Germline loops: CDR1 MNHNY, CDR2 SVGAGI (reference sequence). CDR3 length equals 13 residues. This CDR3 is CASSRGNSYEQYF. In DNA, the CDR3 is TGTGCCAGCAGCAGAGGGAATTCCTACGAGCAGTACTTC.

About this clone: Its ends do not fully match the called genes, so a read error is possible. V gene TRBV9 combines with J gene TRBJ2-3; 11 bases are a match to TRBD2. This CDR3 has 13 residues. The germline V gene encodes CDR1 SGDLS and CDR2 YYNGEE. CDR3 nucleotides: TGTGCCAGCCAACCTGTGGGACTAGCGGAAACGGCATTT. Translating gives CASQPVGLAETAF.

This chain uses TRBV5-1 with TRBJ2-1; a weak D match, TRBD1 (6 bases). The CDR3 has 17 residues. V dropped 3 bases and J dropped 10 bases, with 26 bases sitting between them. CDR1 and CDR2 from the germline V gene are SGHRS and YFSETQ. The CDR3 coding sequence is TGCGCCAGCAGCTACCCCCCGGCGGGCAGGGGATTCGGCGAGCAGTTCTTC. This codes for CASSYPPAGRGFGEQFF.

The chain employs TRBV19 and TRBJ2-1; 7 nucleotides line up with TRBD2. The CDR3 contains 14 residues. Germline values: CDR1 LNHDA, CDR2 SQIVND (reference sequence). Trimming took 7 bases from V and 7 from J; bases not matched to a gene: 10. CDR3 in amino acids: CASTGGGLRNEQFF. CDR3 DNA sequence: TGTGCCAGTACGGGGGGAGGGCTCCGGAATGAGCAGTTCTTC. Complete variable domain (other parts from reference TRBV19 and TRBJ2-1): DGGITQSPKYLFRKEGQNVTLSCEQNLNHDAMYWYRQDPGQGLRLIYYSQIVNDFQKGDIAEGYSVSREKKESFPLTVTSAQKNPTAFYLCASTGGGLRNEQFFGPGTRLTVL.

The chain links TRBV7-9 to TRBJ2-3, with D possibly matching TRBD2 (5 bases). Between the trimmed V and J ends, which lost 3 bases and 1 base, there was a span of 14 bases. This CDR3 has 16 amino acids. Germline V lookup: CDR1 SEHNR, CDR2 FQNEAQ (reference sequence). CDR3 nucleotide sequence: TGTGCCAGCAGCTTTAAAGGGAAGAGGGGCACAGATACGCAGTATTTT. Translation: CASSFKGKRGTDTQYF.

This chain links TRBV3-1 (or the pseudogene TRBV3-2) with TRBJ2-7, with D tentatively TRBD2 (5 bases). CDR3 length: 13 amino acids. The V end lost 5 bases, the J end lost 6 bases, and 14 bases lay between the germline ends. The germline V gene has CDR1 LGHDT and CDR2 YNNKEL (reference sequence). The CDR3: CASSSLGLREQYF. In DNA, the CDR3 is TGTGCCAGCAGCAGCCTCGGACTCCGCGAGCAGTACTTC.

The V gene is TRBV28, the J gene TRBJ1-2, with 12 bases matching TRBD1. V was pared by 5 bases and J by 4 bases, with 8 bases of the junction left unmatched. The CDR3 has 16 amino acids. Germline lookup yields CDR1 MDHEN and CDR2 SYDVKM. Here the CDR3 reads CASSPAGTGGFYGYTF. CDR3 bases: TGTGCCAGCAGTCCCGCGGGGACAGGGGGCTTCTATGGCTACACCTTC.

Only one count was recorded for this clone. The rearrangement joins TRBV3-1 (or the pseudogene TRBV3-2) to TRBJ2-3, with 10 bases identical to TRBD2. The V segment lost 4 bases and the J segment 6 bases; nucleotides outside the gene matches: 7. The CDR3 is 15 residues long. Germline CDR1 and CDR2: LGHDT and YNNKEL (reference sequence). The CDR3 here is CASSPRTSGGDTQYF. In DNA, the CDR3 is TGTGCCAGCAGCCCTCGGACTAGCGGAGGGGATACGCAGTATTTT.

The chain is built from TRBV19 and TRBJ2-1, with 9 bases identical to TRBD2. J was trimmed by 8 bases and V by 5 bases; bases with no gene match: 13. From germline, CDR1 is LNHDA and CDR2 SQIVND (reference sequence). This CDR3 has 16 residues. CDR3 region: CASSPPFGGREDEQFF. The CDR3 coding sequence is TGTGCCAGTAGTCCCCCCTTCGGCGGGAGGGAAGATGAGCAGTTCTTC.

A single count supports this clone. The chain carries TRBV7-2 and TRBJ2-1, with TRBD2 matching 14 bases. In germline, CDR1 is SGHTA, CDR2 FQGNSA. J gave up 2 bases and V 8 bases, and 8 bases lay outside the gene matches. This CDR3 is built from 17 residues. The CDR3 is CASSGTSGRPTYNEQFF. CDR3 coding DNA: TGTGCCAGCTCCGGGACTAGCGGGAGACCGACCTACAATGAGCAGTTCTTC.

The V call is TRBV7-2, the J call TRBJ1-5; 7 nucleotides align to TRBD1. Trimming took 5 bases from V and 4 from J; bases not matched to a gene: 5. The CDR3 is made up of 14 amino acids. From germline, CDR1 is SGHTA and CDR2 FQGNSA. The CDR3 reads CASSPRDSNQPQHF. DNA of the CDR3: TGTGCCAGCAGCCCCCGGGACAGTAATCAGCCCCAGCATTTT.

This clone appeared a single time. The chain employs TRBV7-2 and TRBJ2-7, with D possibly being TRBD2 (6 bases). This CDR3 comprises 15 residues. The germline V and J ends were trimmed by 5 bases and 1 base, with 15 bases remaining between them. The germline CDR1 and CDR2 sequences are SGHTA and FQGNSA. The DNA for the CDR3 is TGTGCCAGCAGCCTGGAAGGAGGGGCTTCCTACGAGCAGTACTTC. Translating it yields CASSLEGGASYEQYF.

This clone was counted a few times. The V and J genes are TRBV7-2 and TRBJ1-1, with TRBD1 as a possible D gene (5 bases). Between the trimmed V and J ends, which lost 2 bases and 0 bases, there was a span of 10 bases. CDR1 and CDR2 (germline): SGHTA, FQGNSA. This CDR3 spans 15 amino acids. The DNA for the CDR3 is TGTGCCAGCAGCTTATACGGGGGGTTGAACACTGAAGCTTTCTTT. Protein product: CASSLYGGLNTEAFF. Filled out from reference TRBV7-2 and TRBJ1-1, the complete variable domain reads GAGVSQSPSNKVTEKGKDVELRCDPISGHTALYWYRQSLGQGLEFLIYFQGNSAPDKSGLPSDRFSAERTGGSVSTLTIQRTQQEDSAVYLCASSLYGGLNTEAFFGQGTRLTVV.